Listed here are 2 T cell receptor beta chains from one sample, sequenced in a study of blood T cells in healthy people across ages. Using a J-beta primer mix together with a sample-barcoded 5' primer, a second PCR was run for roughly 7 to 11 cycles. One entry per CDR3 protein, called by TCRdb with MiXCR from the 5' RACE reads. The sample has 790,000 or so distinct CDR3 sequences, about 42% seen once. The sequenced material came from blood. Every receptor here comes from a man older than 75 in good health.

The table lists this clonotype with a few counts. V and J are TRBV29-1 and TRBJ2-7; 16 bases line up with TRBD2. Germline V gene data show CDR1 as SQVTM and CDR2 as ANQGSEA. Trimming took 6 bases from V and 4 from J; bases not matched to a gene: 6. CDR3 length: 15 amino acids. This CDR3 is CSVGTSGRALYEQYF. The DNA for the CDR3 is TGCAGCGTCGGGACTAGCGGGAGGGCCTTATACGAGCAGTACTTC.

The chain joins TRBV6-2 or TRBV6-3 to TRBJ2-7; 9 bases agree with TRBD1. The CDR3 runs to 15 residues. Germline values: CDR1 MNHEY, CDR2 SVGEGT. After removal of 8 bases from V and 1 base from J, the junction contained 9 bases not matched to a gene. Here the CDR3 reads CASGIRTGASYEQYF. As DNA, the CDR3 is TGTGCCAGCGGTATCCGGACAGGGGCTTCCTACGAGCAGTACTTC.